This T cell receptor (beta chain) was sequenced during a study of blood T cell repertoires in COVID-19. Study summary: PBMCs, B-cell-depleted T cells, or T cells were the source of the cDNA or gDNA that made up the material.

The CDR3 consists of 16 residues. Germline loops: CDR1 WNHNN, CDR2 SYGVQD (reference sequence). V lost 4 bases, J lost 5 bases, and 8 bases stayed unmatched. TCRdb's table, derived via immunoSEQ multiplex PCR, lists solely in-frame clones and lacks some. Of 120,000 to 150,000 clones listed, approximately 85% were seen once; the top ten hold around 8%. Sequencing was carried out using peripheral blood. V is TRBV10-1 and J is TRBJ2-3; 11 positions agree with TRBD1. The source is a woman aged 60-70 years with COVID-19, enrolled during active disease. The CDR3 DNA follows: TGCGCCAGCAGTGGGGAGGGGACAGGGGGAGAAGATACGCAGTATTTT. It yields the protein CASSGEGTGGEDTQYF.